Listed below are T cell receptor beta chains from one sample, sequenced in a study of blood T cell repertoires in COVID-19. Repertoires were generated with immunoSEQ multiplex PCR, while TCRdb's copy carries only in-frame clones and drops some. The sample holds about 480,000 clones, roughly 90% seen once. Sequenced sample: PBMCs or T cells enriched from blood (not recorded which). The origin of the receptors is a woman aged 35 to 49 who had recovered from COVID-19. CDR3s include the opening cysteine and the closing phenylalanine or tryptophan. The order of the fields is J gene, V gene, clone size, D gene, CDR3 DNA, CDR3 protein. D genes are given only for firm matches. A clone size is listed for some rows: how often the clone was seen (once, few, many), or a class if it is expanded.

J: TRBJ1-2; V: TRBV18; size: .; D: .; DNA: TGTGCCAGCTCACCTACCACGGATCCAGGGAGGAACTATGGCTACACCTTC; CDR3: CASSPTTDPGRNYGYTF
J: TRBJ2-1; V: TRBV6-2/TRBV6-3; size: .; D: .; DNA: TGTGCCAGCAGTTATCAAACTAGTGATGAGTTCTTC; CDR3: CASSYQTSDEFF
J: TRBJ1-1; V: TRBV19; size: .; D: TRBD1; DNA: TGTGCCAGTAGTCCTGGGACAGGGGTGAACACTGAAGCTTTCTTT; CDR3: CASSPGTGVNTEAFF
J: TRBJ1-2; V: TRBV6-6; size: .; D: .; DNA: TGTGCCAGCAGCCTAACCGGGACAACTCAGGGCTACACCTTC; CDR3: CASSLTGTTQGYTF
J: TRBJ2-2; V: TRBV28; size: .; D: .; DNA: TGTGCCAGCATAGAGGGAACGAACACCGGGGAGCTGTTTTTT; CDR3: CASIEGTNTGELFF
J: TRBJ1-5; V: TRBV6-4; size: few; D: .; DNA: TGTGCCAGCAGTCAACAGTACGGCAATCAGCCCCAGCATTTT; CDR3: CASSQQYGNQPQHF
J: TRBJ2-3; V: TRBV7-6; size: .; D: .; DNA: TGTGCCAGCAGCTTAGCGTCGGGGGGCACAGATACGCAGTATTTT; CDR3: CASSLASGGTDTQYF
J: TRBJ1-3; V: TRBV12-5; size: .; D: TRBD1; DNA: TGTGCTAGTGGTTTGGTCTCTTTAGGGGGCGGTCCTGGAAACACCATATATTTT; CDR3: CASGLVSLGGGPGNTIYF
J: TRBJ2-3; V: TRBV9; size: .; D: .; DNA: TGTGCCAGCAGCGCCGATGGGCCAACGCAGTATTTT; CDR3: CASSADGPTQYF
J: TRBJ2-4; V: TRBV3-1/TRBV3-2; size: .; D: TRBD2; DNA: TGTGCCAGCAGCCAAGTACTGACTAGCGGGAGAGACATTCAGTACTTC; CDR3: CASSQVLTSGRDIQYF
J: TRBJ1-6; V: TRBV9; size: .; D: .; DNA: TGTGCCAGCAGCCACGCCACAGGGAATCTTAATTCACCCCTCCACTTT; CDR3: CASSHATGNLNSPLHF
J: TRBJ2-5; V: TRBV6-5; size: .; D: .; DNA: TGTGCCAGCAGCCCCTGGGGGCGAGGAGAGACCCAGTACTTC; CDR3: CASSPWGRGETQYF
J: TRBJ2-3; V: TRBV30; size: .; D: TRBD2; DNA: TGTGCCTGGAGTGTACTAAGGGAGGGCCCGGGCACAGATACGCAGTATTTT; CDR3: CAWSVLREGPGTDTQYF
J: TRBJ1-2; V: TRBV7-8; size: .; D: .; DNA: TGTGCCAGCAGCAAAGAACAGGGAATCTATGGCTACACCTTC; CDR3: CASSKEQGIYGYTF
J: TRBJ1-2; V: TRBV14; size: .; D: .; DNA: TGTGCCAGCAGCCAACGGTTGGGGCCAACTAACTATGGCTACACCTTC; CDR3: CASSQRLGPTNYGYTF
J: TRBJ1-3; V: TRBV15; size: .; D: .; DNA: TGTGCCACCAGCAGAGACCAGGGAGGGACACGGCGATCATTT; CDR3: CATSRDQGGTRRSF
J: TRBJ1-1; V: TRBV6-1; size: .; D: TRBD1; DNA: TGTGCCAGCAGTGAACCGACAGGGGGCACTGAAGCTTTCTTT; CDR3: CASSEPTGGTEAFF
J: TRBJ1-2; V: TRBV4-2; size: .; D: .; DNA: TGTGCCAGCAGCCAAGAGGGGCCCTCTCATGGCTACACCTTC; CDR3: CASSQEGPSHGYTF
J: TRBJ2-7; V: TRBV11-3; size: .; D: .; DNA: TGTGCCAGCAGCTTAGCAGGGAACGAGCAGTACTTC; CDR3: CASSLAGNEQYF
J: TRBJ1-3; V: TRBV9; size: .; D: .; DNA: TGTGCCAGCAGCGTAGCCCCGACAGGCCGAGGAAACACCATATATTTT; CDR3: CASSVAPTGRGNTIYF
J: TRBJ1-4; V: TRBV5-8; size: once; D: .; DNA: TGTGCCAGCAGCTCGGGAACCTGGGTAGAGAAAGAAAAACTGTTTTTT; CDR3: CASSSGTWVEKEKLFF
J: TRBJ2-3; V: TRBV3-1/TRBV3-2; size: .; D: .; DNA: TGTGCCAGCAGCCAAACTACGGGTTGGACAGATACGCAGTATTTT; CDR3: CASSQTTGWTDTQYF
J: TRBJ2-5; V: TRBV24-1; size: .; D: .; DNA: TGTGCCACCAGTGATTCTCGGACAGCGAAAGAGACCCAGTACTTC; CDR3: CATSDSRTAKETQYF
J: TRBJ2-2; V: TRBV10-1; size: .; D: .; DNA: TGCGCCAGCAGTGAATTCGGACAACCTAACACCGGGGAGCTGTTTTTT; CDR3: CASSEFGQPNTGELFF
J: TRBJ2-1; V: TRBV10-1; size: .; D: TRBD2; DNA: TGCGCCAGCAGTGAGTTGGCGGGAGCCTCCTACAATGAGCAGTTCTTC; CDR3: CASSELAGASYNEQFF
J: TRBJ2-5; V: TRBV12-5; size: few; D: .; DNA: TGTGCTAGTGGTCCGCGGAATGAGGGGACCCAGTACTTC; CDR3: CASGPRNEGTQYF
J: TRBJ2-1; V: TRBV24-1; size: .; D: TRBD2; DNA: TGTGCCACCAGCTGGGGGGGGTTGGGCTCCTACAATGAGCAGTTCTTC; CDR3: CATSWGGLGSYNEQFF
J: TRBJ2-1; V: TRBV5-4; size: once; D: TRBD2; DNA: TGTGCCAGCACTTCTGGGAGGGCGGAATCGATGGGTGAGCAGTTCTTC; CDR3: CASTSGRAESMGEQFF
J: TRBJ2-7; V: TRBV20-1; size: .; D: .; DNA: TGCAGTGCTGCTAATCGATACGAGCAGTACTTC; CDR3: CSAANRYEQYF
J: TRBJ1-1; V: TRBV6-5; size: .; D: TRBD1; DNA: TGTGCCAGCAGTTACCGAAGGACAGGGGACACTGAAGCTTTCTTT; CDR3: CASSYRRTGDTEAFF
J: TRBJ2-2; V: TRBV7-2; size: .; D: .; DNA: TGTGCCAGCAGCTTAGAAGTCCCCGGGCTGTTTTTT; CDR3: CASSLEVPGLFF
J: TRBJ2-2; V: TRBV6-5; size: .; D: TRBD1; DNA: TGTGCCAGCAGCATACAGGGGGTGGAGACCGGGGAGCTGTTTTTT; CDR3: CASSIQGVETGELFF
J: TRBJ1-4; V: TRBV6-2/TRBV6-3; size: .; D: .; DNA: TGTGCCAGCAGTTACCACAGAGCAACTAATGAAAAACTGTTTTTT; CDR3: CASSYHRATNEKLFF
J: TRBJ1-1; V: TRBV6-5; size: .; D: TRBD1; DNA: TGTGCCAGCAGTTACTCGGACAGGGTGAAAGCTTTCTTT; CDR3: CASSYSDRVKAFF
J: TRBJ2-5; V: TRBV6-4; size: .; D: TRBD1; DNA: TGTGCCAGCAGTGACCGCAGGGGGGAGACCCAGTACTTC; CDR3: CASSDRRGETQYF
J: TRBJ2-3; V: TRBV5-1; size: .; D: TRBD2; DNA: TGCGCCAGCAGTCCTGGACTAGCGGGAGCTGCAGATACGCAGTATTTT; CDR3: CASSPGLAGAADTQYF
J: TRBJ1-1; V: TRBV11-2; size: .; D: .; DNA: TGTGCCAGCAGCTTAAACGTCCCAGCGAGGACTGAAGCTTTCTTT; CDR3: CASSLNVPARTEAFF
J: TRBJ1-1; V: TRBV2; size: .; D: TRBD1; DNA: TGTGCCAGCAGTCCGGGACAGACTAATGAAGCTTTCTTT; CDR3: CASSPGQTNEAFF
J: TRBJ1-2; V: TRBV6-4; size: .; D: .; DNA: TGTGCCAGCAGTGACTCGAATGGGGGCTCCTATGGCTACACCTTC; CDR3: CASSDSNGGSYGYTF
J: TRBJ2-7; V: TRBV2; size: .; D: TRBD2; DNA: TGTGCCAGCGCTAGCGGGAACTACGAGCAGTACTTC; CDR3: CASASGNYEQYF